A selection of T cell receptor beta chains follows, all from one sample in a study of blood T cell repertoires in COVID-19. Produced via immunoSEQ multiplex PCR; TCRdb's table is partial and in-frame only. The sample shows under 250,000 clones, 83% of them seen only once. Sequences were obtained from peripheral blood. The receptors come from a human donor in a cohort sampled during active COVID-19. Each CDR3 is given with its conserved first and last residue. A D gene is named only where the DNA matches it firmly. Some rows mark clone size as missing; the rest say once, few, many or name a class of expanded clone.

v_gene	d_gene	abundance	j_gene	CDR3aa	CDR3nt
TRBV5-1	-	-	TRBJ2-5	CASSSGVIQETQYF	TGCGCCAGCAGCTCAGGGGTCATCCAAGAGACCCAGTACTTC
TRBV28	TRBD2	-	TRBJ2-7	CASSSGLAGAHEQYF	TGTGCCAGCAGTTCTGGACTAGCGGGAGCCCACGAGCAGTACTTC
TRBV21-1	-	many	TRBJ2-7	CASSPGTSASDPYEQYF	TGTGCCAGCAGCCCTGGGACTAGCGCAAGTGATCCCTACGAGCAGTACTTC
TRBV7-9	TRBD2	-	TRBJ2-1	CASSPGLAGNSYNEQFF	TGTGCCAGCAGCCCGGGACTAGCGGGGAACTCCTACAATGAGCAGTTCTTC
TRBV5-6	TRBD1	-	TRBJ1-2	CASSLKGGSNYGYTF	TGTGCCAGCAGCTTGAAAGGGGGCTCTAACTATGGCTACACCTTC
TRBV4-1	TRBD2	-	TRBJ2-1	CASSRAGLDEQFF	TGCGCCAGCAGCCGAGCGGGACTCGATGAGCAGTTCTTC
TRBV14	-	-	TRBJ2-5	CASSQVAGAVETQYF	TGTGCCAGCAGCCAAGTGGCAGGGGCCGTAGAGACCCAGTACTTC
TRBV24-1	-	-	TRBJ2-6	CATSDPSLSAGANVLTF	TGTGCCACCAGTGACCCTTCCCTCTCGGCTGGGGCCAACGTCCTGACTTTC
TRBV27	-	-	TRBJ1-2	CASRPDRDYGYTF	TGTGCCAGCAGGCCCGACAGAGACTATGGCTACACCTTC
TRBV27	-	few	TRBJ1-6	CASSLNPNTYNSPLHF	TGTGCCAGCAGTTTAAATCCCAACACCTATAATTCACCCCTCCACTTT
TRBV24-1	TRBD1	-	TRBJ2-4	CATSASNRGNIQYF	TGTGCCACCAGTGCCTCTAACAGGGGGAACATTCAGTACTTC
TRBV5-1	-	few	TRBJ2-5	CASSRLAGGEETQYF	TGCGCCAGCAGCCGTTTGGCTGGCGGGGAAGAGACCCAGTACTTC
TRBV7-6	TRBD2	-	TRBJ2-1	CASSHRLAGGPNEQFF	TGTGCCAGCAGCCACCGACTAGCGGGAGGGCCCAATGAGCAGTTCTTC
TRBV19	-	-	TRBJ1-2	CASSINQGGYTF	TGTGCCAGTAGTATAAACCAGGGAGGCTACACCTTC
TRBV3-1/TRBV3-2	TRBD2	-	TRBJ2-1	CASSPGRGGDNEQFF	TGTGCCAGCAGCCCCGGTCGGGGGGGGGACAATGAGCAGTTCTTC
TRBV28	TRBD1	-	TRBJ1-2	CASSPGTGAYGYTF	TGTGCCAGCAGCCCCGGGACAGGGGCCTATGGCTACACCTTC
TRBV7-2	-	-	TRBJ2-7	CASSLGLRRISFYEQYF	TGTGCCAGCAGCTTAGGATTAAGGAGAATCTCCTTCTACGAGCAGTACTTC
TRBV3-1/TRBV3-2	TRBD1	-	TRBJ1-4	CASSQWQGAAGGEKLFF	TGTGCCAGCAGCCAATGGCAGGGGGCCGCCGGAGGTGAAAAACTGTTTTTT
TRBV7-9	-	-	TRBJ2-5	CASSLAKQTQYF	TGTGCCAGCAGCTTAGCGAAGCAGACCCAGTACTTC
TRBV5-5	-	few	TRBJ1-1	CASSLALRVWNTEAFF	TGTGCCAGCAGCTTGGCCTTGAGGGTTTGGAACACTGAAGCTTTCTTT
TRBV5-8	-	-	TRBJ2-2	CASSMFSGGELFF	TGTGCCAGCAGCATGTTCAGTGGCGGGGAGCTGTTTTTT
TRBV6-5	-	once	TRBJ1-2	CASSYSRQGHGYGYTF	TGTGCCAGCAGTTACTCTAGGCAGGGTCATGGGTATGGCTACACCTTC
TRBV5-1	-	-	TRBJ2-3	CASSLSPGARGDTQYF	TGCGCCAGCAGCTTGTCTCCCGGGGCGAGGGGGGATACGCAGTATTTT
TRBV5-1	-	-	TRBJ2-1	CASSRITGLGQFF	TGCGCCAGCAGCCGCATTACAGGCTTGGGGCAGTTCTTC
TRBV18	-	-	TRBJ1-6	CASSPPGLPGGSNSPLHF	TGTGCCAGCTCACCACCGGGACTCCCAGGAGGGTCTAATTCACCCCTCCACTTT
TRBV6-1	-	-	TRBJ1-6	CASSEANRGVVSPLHF	TGTGCCAGCAGTGAAGCAAATCGGGGGGTAGTCTCACCCCTCCACTTT
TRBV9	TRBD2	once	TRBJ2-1	CASSVAGTSGGNEQFF	TGTGCCAGCAGCGTAGCCGGGACTAGCGGGGGTAATGAGCAGTTCTTC
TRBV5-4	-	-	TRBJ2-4	CASSFEGGLAKNIQYF	TGTGCCAGCAGCTTCGAAGGTGGACTAGCCAAAAACATTCAGTACTTC
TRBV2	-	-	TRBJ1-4	CASSVNRINEKLFF	TGTGCCAGCAGTGTAAACAGAATTAATGAAAAACTGTTTTTT
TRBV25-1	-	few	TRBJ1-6	CASLCVQGTYNSPLHF	TGTGCCAGCTTATGCGTCCAGGGCACTTATAATTCACCCCTCCACTTT
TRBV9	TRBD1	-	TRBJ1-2	CASSRDREGGYTF	TGTGCCAGCAGCAGGGACAGGGAAGGTGGCTACACCTTC
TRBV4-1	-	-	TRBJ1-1	CASSQDFQETVNTEAFF	TGCGCCAGCAGCCAAGATTTTCAGGAGACAGTCAACACTGAAGCTTTCTTT
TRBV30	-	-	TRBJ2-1	CAWAPRGNEQFF	TGTGCCTGGGCACCCCGGGGGAATGAGCAGTTCTTC
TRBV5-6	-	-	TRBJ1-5	CASSLGANQPQHF	TGTGCCAGCAGCTTGGGCGCAAATCAGCCCCAGCATTTT
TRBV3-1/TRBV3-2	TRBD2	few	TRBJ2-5	CASSQARGGVGETQYF	TGTGCCAGCAGCCAAGCCCGGGGGGGGGTAGGGGAGACCCAGTACTTC
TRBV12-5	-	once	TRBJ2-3	CASGFRSPGTQYF	TGTGCTAGTGGTTTTAGGTCCCCAGGTACGCAGTATTTT
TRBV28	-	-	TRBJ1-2	CASSIQGNYGYTF	TGTGCCAGCAGTATACAGGGAAACTATGGCTACACCTTC
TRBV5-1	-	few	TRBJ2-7	CASSLQGSSYEQYF	TGCGCCAGCAGCTTGCAGGGGAGCTCCTACGAGCAGTACTTC
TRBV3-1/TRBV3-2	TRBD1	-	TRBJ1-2	CASSLGQNYGYTF	TGTGCCAGCAGCTTGGGACAGAACTATGGCTACACCTTC
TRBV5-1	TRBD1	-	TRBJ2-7	CASSPGQGFHEQYF	TGCGCCAGCAGCCCGGGACAGGGGTTCCACGAGCAGTACTTC
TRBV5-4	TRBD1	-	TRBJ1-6	CASSLQGDSPLHF	TGTGCCAGCAGCCTACAGGGGGATTCACCCCTCCACTTT
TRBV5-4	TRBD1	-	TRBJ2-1	CANTGQGNEQFF	TGTGCCAACACGGGACAGGGCAATGAGCAGTTCTTC
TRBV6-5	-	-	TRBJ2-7	CASSYATGDSYEQYF	TGTGCCAGCAGTTATGCGACGGGGGACTCCTACGAGCAGTACTTC
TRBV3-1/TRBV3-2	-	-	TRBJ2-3	CASSQRSDGGTQYF	TGTGCCAGCAGCCAGAGGTCCGACGGGGGTACGCAGTATTTT
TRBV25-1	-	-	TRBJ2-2	CASSDQGGAGELFF	TGTGCCAGCAGTGACCAAGGGGGGGCCGGGGAGCTGTTTTTT
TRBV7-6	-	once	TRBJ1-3	CASSLGQLSSGNTIYF	TGTGCCAGCAGCTTAGGACAGCTAAGCTCTGGAAACACCATATATTTT
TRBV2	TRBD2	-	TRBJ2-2	CASSEASGIAGELFF	TGTGCCAGCAGTGAAGCTAGCGGGATAGCCGGGGAGCTGTTTTTT